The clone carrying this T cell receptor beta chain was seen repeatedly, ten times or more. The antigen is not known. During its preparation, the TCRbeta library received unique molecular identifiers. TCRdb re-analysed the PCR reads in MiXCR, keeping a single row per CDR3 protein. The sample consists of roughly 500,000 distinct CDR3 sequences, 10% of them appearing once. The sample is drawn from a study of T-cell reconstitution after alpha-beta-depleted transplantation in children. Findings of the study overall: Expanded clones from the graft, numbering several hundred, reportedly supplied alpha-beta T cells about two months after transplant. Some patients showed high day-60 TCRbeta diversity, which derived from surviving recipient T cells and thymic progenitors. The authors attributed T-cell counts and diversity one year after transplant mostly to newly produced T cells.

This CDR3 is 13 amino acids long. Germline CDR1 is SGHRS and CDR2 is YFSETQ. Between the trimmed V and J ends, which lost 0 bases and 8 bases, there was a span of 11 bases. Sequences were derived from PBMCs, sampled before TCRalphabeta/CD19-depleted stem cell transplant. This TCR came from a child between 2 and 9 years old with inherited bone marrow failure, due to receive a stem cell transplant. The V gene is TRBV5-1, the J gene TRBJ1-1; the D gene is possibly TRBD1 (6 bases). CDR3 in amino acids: CASSLDRAVEAFF. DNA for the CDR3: TGCGCCAGCAGCTTGGACAGGGCGGTCGAAGCTTTCTTT.